Presented here are 10 T cell receptor gamma chains from one specimen sequenced in a study of gamma-delta T cells after stem cell transplantation. TCRdb re-called clones from the RT-PCR reads using CATT. The profile shows more than 1,000 gamma-chain clones, more than 70% of them singletons. The sequencing sample was made of gamma-delta T cells. The receptors were sampled from a human donor. It is not recorded whose cells these are; they may come from a transplant donor.

CDR3 coding DNA: TGTGCCACCTGGGATGTAGATTATAAGAAACTCTTT. Translated, it gives CATWDVDYKKLF. V is TRGV4 and J is TRGJ1 or TRGJ2. In the absence of a J gene in TCRdb, the DNA was matched to germline to assign it here. The CDR3 extends over 12 amino acids. In germline, CDR1 is EGSTGY, CDR2 YDSYTSSV. V shed 2 bases, J shed 5 bases, and the junction held 3 bases outside the gene matches.

The rearrangement uses TRGV2 and TRGJ1 or TRGJ2. As TCRdb names no J gene, one was assigned here on the basis of a DNA match to germline. V gave up 1 base and J gave up 4 bases; unmatched junction bases: 4. CDR3 length equals 13 residues. The germline V gene encodes CDR1 EGSNGY and CDR2 YDSYNSKV. The DNA of the CDR3 is TGTGCCACCTGGGACGGCGAGTATTATAAGAAACTCTTT. Translating it yields CATWDGEYYKKLF.

J is TRGJP2 and V is TRGV3. TCRdb carries no J gene annotation; the J gene was assigned here by matching the DNA with germline. This CDR3 spans 14 amino acids. The V gene's germline CDR1 is VTNTFY and CDR2 YDVSTARD (reference sequence). V trimming: 3 bases; J trimming: 5 bases; junction bases outside the gene matches: 6. CDR3 coding DNA: TGTGCCACCTGGGACGGAAGGAGTGATTGGATCAAGACGTTT. Protein sequence: CATWDGRSDWIKTF.

The chain recombines TRGV5 with TRGJ1 or TRGJ2. The J gene comes from matching the DNA to germline here; TCRdb lacks it. V shed 0 bases, J shed 10 bases, and the junction held 6 bases outside the gene matches. Germline V gives CDR1 VINAFY, CDR2 YDVSNSKD. The CDR3 runs 12 residues. CDR3 loop: CATWDRPGKKLF. The CDR3 DNA reads as TGTGCCACCTGGGACAGGCCGGGGAAGAAACTCTTT.

The chain is built from TRGV2 and TRGJP2. No J gene is reported in TCRdb; it was inferred here by comparing the DNA with germline. Germline values: CDR1 EGSNGY, CDR2 YDSYNSKV. The ends lost 0 bases at V and 4 bases at J; junction bases unmatched: 8. This CDR3 spans 16 amino acids. For the CDR3, the DNA is TGTGCCACCTGGGACGGGCCTAGAAATAGTGATTGGATCAAGACGTTT. This encodes CATWDGPRNSDWIKTF.

This chain uses TRGV3 with TRGJ1 or TRGJ2. TCRdb records no J gene; here it was assigned by comparing the DNA to germline. V was pared by 5 bases and J by 3 bases, with 10 bases of the junction left unmatched. Germline V gene sequence: CDR1 VTNTFY, CDR2 YDVSTARD (reference sequence). The CDR3 extends over 14 amino acids. The CDR3 region is CATWARGAYYKKLF. As DNA, the CDR3 is TGTGCCACCTGGGCGCGAGGCGCTTATTATAAGAAACTCTTT.

The CDR3 loop is CALWEDIYYKKLF. CDR3 DNA: TGTGCCTTGTGGGAGGACATTTATTATAAGAAACTCTTT. The J gene is TRGJ1 or TRGJ2, the V gene TRGV9. The J gene is absent in TCRdb and was assigned here via DNA matching to germline. The V and J ends lost 2 bases and 3 bases, in that order; junction bases with no gene match: 4. Germline V CDR1 and CDR2: GITISATS, ISYDGTV (reference sequence). CDR3 size: 13 residues.

Comment on this clone: Other DNA sequences in this specimen translate into the identical CDR3. The chain couples TRGV3 to TRGJ1 or TRGJ2. TCRdb does not report a J gene; here it was assigned by matching the DNA to germline references. This CDR3 is 13 amino acids long. Germline lookup yields CDR1 VTNTFY and CDR2 YDVSTARD (reference sequence). The trim removed 0 bases at V and 4 bases at J, leaving 3 bases unmatched. CDR3 residues: CATWDRRYYKKLF. The CDR3 nucleotides are TGTGCCACCTGGGACAGGCGCTATTATAAGAAACTCTTT.

This chain links TRGV5 with TRGJ1 or TRGJ2. The J gene is absent in TCRdb and was assigned here via DNA matching to germline. Trimming removed 0 bases from V and 2 bases from J; junction bases left unmatched: 4. The CDR3 runs to 14 residues. CDR1 VINAFY and CDR2 YDVSNSKD come from the germline V gene. CDR3 DNA sequence: TGTGCCACCTGGGACAGGCCCCATTATTATAAGAAACTCTTT. This encodes CATWDRPHYYKKLF.

V is TRGV5 and J is TRGJ1 or TRGJ2. TCRdb lists no J gene, so it was determined here by aligning the DNA to germline. V shed 0 bases and J 12 bases; nucleotides not matched to a gene: 11. The germline V gene has CDR1 VINAFY and CDR2 YDVSNSKD. CDR3 length: 13 residues. The CDR3 protein is CATWDRQEPGKLF. The CDR3 nucleotides are TGTGCCACCTGGGACAGGCAAGAGCCAGGGAAACTCTTT.